Below, one TCR beta chain is given with its context. The data stem from a study of blood T cell repertoires in COVID-19. Study-wide context: Whether acute or convalescent, the COVID-19 samples came from the United States, Italy and Spain.

Clones were sequenced by immunoSEQ multiplex PCR, and TCRdb holds only the in-frame ones, with some missing. This table has 97,000 or so clones, roughly 79% appearing once. Per germline, CDR1 KGHSH and CDR2 LQKENI. V lost 4 bases and J lost 2, with 6 bases in between. CDR3 length: 13 residues. This TCR was recovered from a man between 70 and 80 years old with acute or convalescent COVID-19. The sequencing sample was made of peripheral blood. The chain is built from TRBV18 and TRBJ1-5, with D tentatively TRBD1 (6 bases). The CDR3 protein is CASSQGGNQPQHF. CDR3 in DNA: TGTGCCAGCTCACAGGGGGGCAATCAGCCCCAGCATTTT.